This record looks at one TCR beta chain sequence and its context. RNA and DNA were co-extracted from 20-30 mg of unsorted bulk tissue. The entry originates in a study of tumor-infiltrating lymphocytes in primary liver carcinoma. Researchers generated TCR beta cDNA from 500 to 600 ng of total RNA, relying on a constant-region primer. Three rounds of nested multiplex PCR with slightly modified ARM-PCR produced TCR beta libraries. The first two PCR rounds used TRBV1-TRBV30 primers with a Cbeta primer, nine to ten cycles each. TCRdb called the multiplex PCR reads again in MiXCR, with one record for every CDR3 protein. The sample yields over 100,000 distinct CDR3 sequences, nearly 70% seen once. Germline-derived CDR1 and CDR2 are SEHNR and FQNEAQ (reference sequence). The CDR3 runs 16 residues. Trimming took 6 bases from V and 9 from J; bases not matched to a gene: 16.

Sequencing was performed on tumor-adjacent normal liver tissue. The rearrangement links TRBV7-9 to TRBJ2-1; 8 bases align to TRBD2. This sequence originates from a woman aged 55-70 years with primary liver carcinoma and hepatitis B virus infection. The CDR3 loop is CASSSGTRRRRVEQFF. In nucleotides, the CDR3 is TGTGCCAGCAGTAGCGGGACTAGAAGGCGAAGGGTTGAGCAGTTCTTC.